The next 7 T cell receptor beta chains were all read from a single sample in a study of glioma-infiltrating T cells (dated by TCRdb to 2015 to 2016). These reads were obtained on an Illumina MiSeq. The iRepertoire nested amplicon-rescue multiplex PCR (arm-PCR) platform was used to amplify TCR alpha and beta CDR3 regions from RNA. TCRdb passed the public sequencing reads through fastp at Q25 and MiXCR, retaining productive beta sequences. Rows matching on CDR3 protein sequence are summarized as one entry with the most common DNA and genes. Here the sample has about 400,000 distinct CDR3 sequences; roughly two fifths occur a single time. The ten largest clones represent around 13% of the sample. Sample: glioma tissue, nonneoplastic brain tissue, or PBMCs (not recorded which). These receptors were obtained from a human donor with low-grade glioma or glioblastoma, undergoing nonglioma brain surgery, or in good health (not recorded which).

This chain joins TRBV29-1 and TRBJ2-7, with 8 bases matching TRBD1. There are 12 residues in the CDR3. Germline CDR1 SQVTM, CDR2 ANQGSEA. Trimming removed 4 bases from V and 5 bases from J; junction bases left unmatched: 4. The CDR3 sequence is CSVVPGGDEQYF. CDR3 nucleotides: TGCAGCGTTGTTCCAGGGGGCGACGAGCAGTACTTC.

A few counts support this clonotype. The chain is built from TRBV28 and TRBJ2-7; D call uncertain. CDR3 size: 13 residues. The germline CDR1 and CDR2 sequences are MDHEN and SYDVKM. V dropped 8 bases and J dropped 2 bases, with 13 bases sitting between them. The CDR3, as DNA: TGTGCCAGCGGGCCGTGGCTTACCTACGAGCAGTACTTC. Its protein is CASGPWLTYEQYF.

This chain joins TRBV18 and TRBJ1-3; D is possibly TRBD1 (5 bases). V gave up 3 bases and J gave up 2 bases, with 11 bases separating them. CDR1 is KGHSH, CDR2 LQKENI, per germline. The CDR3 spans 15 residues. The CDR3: CASSPIGATGNTIYF. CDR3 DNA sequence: TGTGCCAGCTCACCGATTGGGGCTACTGGAAACACCATATATTTT.

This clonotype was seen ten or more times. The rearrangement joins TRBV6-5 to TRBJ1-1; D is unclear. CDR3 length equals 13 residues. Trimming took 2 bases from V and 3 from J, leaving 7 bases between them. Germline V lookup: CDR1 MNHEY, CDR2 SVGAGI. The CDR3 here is CASSYPGDTEAFF. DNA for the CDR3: TGTGCCAGCAGTTACCCCGGGGACACTGAAGCTTTCTTT.

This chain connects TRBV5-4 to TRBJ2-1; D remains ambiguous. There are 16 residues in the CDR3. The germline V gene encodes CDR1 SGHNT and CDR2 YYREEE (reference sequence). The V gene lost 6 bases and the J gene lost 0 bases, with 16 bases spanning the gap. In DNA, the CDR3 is TGTGCCAGCAACCTCTTCTGGGCGGACTCCTACAATGAGCAGTTCTTC. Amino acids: CASNLFWADSYNEQFF.

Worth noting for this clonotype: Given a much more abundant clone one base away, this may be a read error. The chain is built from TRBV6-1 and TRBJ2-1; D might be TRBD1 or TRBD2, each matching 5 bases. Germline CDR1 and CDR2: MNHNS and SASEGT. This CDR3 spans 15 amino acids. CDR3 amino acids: CASSEIGTPYNEQLF. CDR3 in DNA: TGTGCCAGCAGTGAAATAGGGACCCCCTACAATGAGCAGCTCTTC.

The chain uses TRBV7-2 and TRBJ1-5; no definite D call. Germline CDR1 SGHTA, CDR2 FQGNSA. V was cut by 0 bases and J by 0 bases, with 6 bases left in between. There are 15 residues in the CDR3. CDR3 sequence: CASSLAGYSNQPQHF. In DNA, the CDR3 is TGTGCCAGCAGCTTAGCGGGGTATAGCAATCAGCCCCAGCATTTT.